This TCR beta chain was sequenced for a study of beta chain bispecific antibodies for T cell cancers (dated by TCRdb to the early 2020s). About the investigation overall: After T cells from healthy donors were cocultured with bispecific antibodies and T cell leukemia lines, the researchers used TRBV sequencing of the cells that survived to measure how much each TRBV family was depleted. On the cell surface, TRBV12 (TRBV12-3) was expressed by Jurkat cells, whereas TRBV5-5 was expressed by HPB-ALL cells. The full study reports these points: Each sequenced sample mixed leukemia cell line cells with normal T cells, and most targeted TRBV signal came from the leukemia cells rather than normal T cells. Cross-reactivity of the anti-TRBV5-5 antibody with TRBV5-6 was attributed to high sequence similarity between the two genes.

This clonotype has ten or more counts. Its target antigen remains unknown. Base qualities are not provided; no much larger clone lies one nucleotide away. Libraries incorporated unique molecular identifier barcodes, which were used to quantify clonotypes. Qiagen AllPrep DNA/RNA Micro kits were used to isolate total RNA, and an Agilent TapeStation was used to check RNA quality. TCR beta libraries were built by 5' RACE: cDNA synthesis followed by two PCR steps using TCR beta constant-region gene-specific primers. Sequencing of the TCR beta libraries was performed on an Illumina MiSeq platform. Regarding the original processing steps: Reads were processed with MIGEC, MiXCR and VDJtools. To get a clonotype's frequency, the unique molecular identifiers belonging to that clonotype were divided by all unique molecular identifiers in the sample. Nonfunctional TRBV genes classified in IMGT as pseudogenes or open reading frames, such as TRBV1, TRBV12-1 and TRBV21, were excluded. TCRdb passed the public sequencing reads through fastp at Q25 and MiXCR, retaining productive beta sequences. Entries are consolidated by CDR3 protein sequence, retaining the most common genes and DNA. The V and J calls and clone size are TCRdb's, not the authors'. Present in this sample are 17,000 or so distinct CDR3 sequences, around 2.1% of which were seen just once. The ten largest clones capture about 7.1% of the sample.

CDR1 and CDR2, looked up from the germline V gene (reference sequence), are SEHNR and FQNEAQ. V is reduced by 5 bases and J by 2 bases, leaving a spacing of 8 bases between them. From cysteine to phenylalanine, the CDR3 is 13 amino acids long. Only CDR3 DNA remains: 39 bases, in frame from the first base. T cells were expanded from blood mononuclear cells for around 3 days using either anti-CD3 antibody OKT3 or CD3/CD28 Dynabeads. The expanded T cells were grown in RPMI 1640 containing about 10% fetal bovine serum, recombinant human IL-2 (about 100 IU/ml) and IL-7 (5 ng/ml). Each coculture contained some 5 x 10^4 normal T cells, some 5 x 10^4 target cells and bispecific antibody in around 110 ul and was incubated for about 16 hours at 37 degrees C. Each bispecific antibody consisted of two single-chain variable fragments expressed in a single-chain diabody format with a His tag. The effector T cells were obtained from healthy human donors, with peripheral blood mononuclear cells isolated from leukapheresis samples by Ficoll density gradient centrifugation.

The material sequenced was healthy donor T cells cultured with leukemia cells. The TCR was taken from a human donor in good health. Some clones in this sample may be carry-over from other donors' samples. Recombination connected TRBV7-9 to TRBJ2-3, with the D gene too uncertain to name. The nucleotide sequence is TGTGCCAGCAGCCTCCCTACCACAGATACGCAGTATTTT. Its protein is CASSLPTTDTQYF.